The source of this T cell receptor (beta chain) is a study of memory CD8 T cells in hepatitis C reinfection. Study information: Late/post reinfection sampling occurred 12 to 24 weeks after detected reinfection.

J lost 3 bases, V lost 6 bases, and 5 bases had no gene match. The CDR3 sequence is 13 residues long. Germline CDR1 LNHDA, CDR2 SQIVND (reference sequence). With respect to this clone: Its antigen is unidentified.

This sample's time point: late/post reinfection, 12 to 24 weeks after detection. TCR sequencing was done directly ex vivo on sorted cells, without expansion in vitro. People who inject drugs from Montreal's HEPCO study were the donors. Total naive CD8 T cells were sorted as viable CD3+ CD8+ CD45RO- cells from a couple of donors. Data came from immunoSEQ multiplex PCR; TCRdb stores just in-frame clones and leaves some out. The sample shows some 50,000 clones, roughly 89% of them seen only once. Study results and limitations: With 5 or 6 donors, public clonotype conclusions could not be definitive.

This sequence was found in a man between 18 and 29 years old with hepatitis C virus infection. V usage is TRBV19 and J usage is TRBJ2-7; 7 nucleotides match TRBD2. Sequencing input: naive CD8+ T cells sorted from blood. CDR3 DNA sequence: TGTGCCAGTAGCCCTGGGGAGGGCTACGAGCAGTACTTC. Translation: CASSPGEGYEQYF.